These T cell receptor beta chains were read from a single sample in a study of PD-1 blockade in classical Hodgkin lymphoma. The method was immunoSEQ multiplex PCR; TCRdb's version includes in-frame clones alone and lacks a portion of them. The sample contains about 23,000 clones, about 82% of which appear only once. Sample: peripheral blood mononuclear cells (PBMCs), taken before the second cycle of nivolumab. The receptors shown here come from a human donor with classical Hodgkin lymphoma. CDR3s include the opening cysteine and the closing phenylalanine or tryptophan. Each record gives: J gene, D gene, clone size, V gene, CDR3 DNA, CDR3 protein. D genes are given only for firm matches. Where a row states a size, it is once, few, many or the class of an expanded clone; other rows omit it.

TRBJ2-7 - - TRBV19 TGTGCCAGTAGTAACAGGGTGAGCTACGAGCAGTACTTC CASSNRVSYEQYF
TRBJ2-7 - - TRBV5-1 TGCGCCAGCAGCCCAGGTCCGTCGGCCTACGAGCAGTACTTC CASSPGPSAYEQYF
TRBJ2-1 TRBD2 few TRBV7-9 TGTGCCAGCAGCCCAAGGTCGGGCGGGGGGGATCATGAGCAGTTCTTC CASSPRSGGGDHEQFF
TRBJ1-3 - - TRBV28 TGTGCCAGCAGCCCAGTGGAGGGCTCTGGAAACACCATATATTTT CASSPVEGSGNTIYF
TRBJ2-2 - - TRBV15 TGTGCCACCAGCAGGACAGGGTCGAGAGCGGGCGGGGAGCTGTTTTTT CATSRTGSRAGGELFF
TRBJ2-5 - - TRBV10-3 TGTGCCATCAGTGACGGCAGAGAAGAGACCCAGTACTTC CAISDGREETQYF
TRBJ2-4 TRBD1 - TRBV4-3 TGCGCCAGCAGCCAAGATGGTCCCGGGACAGGGTTCTTAGCCAAAAACATTCAGTACTTC CASSQDGPGTGFLAKNIQYF
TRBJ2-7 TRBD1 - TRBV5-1 TGCGCCAGCAGCTTGGTGGAGACAGGGGGCTACGAGCAGTACTTC CASSLVETGGYEQYF
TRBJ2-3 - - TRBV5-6 TGTGCCAGCAGCTTGGGGGGGTTAGATACGCAGTATTTT CASSLGGLDTQYF
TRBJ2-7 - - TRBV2 TGTGCCAGCAGCCGCTTCAGGTCCTCCTACGAGCAGTACTTC CASSRFRSSYEQYF
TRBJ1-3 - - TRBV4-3 TGCGCCAGCAGCCAAGATTTAGGGCCCGCCCGGACTCTTAGAAACACCATATATTTT CASSQDLGPARTLRNTIYF
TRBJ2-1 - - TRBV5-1 TGCGCCAGCAGCTTGAACCTCTACAATGAGCAGTTCTTC CASSLNLYNEQFF
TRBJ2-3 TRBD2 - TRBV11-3 TGTGCCAGCAGCGGATCGAGACTAGCGGGGGGATCAGATACGCAGTATTTT CASSGSRLAGGSDTQYF
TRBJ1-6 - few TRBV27 TGTGCCAGCAGTTTATCGTGGGGTTGGGATTCACCCCTCCACTTT CASSLSWGWDSPLHF
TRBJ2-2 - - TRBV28 TGTGCCAGCAATTACGGACTCCTGAACACCGGGGAGCTGTTTTTT CASNYGLLNTGELFF
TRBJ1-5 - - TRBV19 TGTGCCAGTAGCCTACTCCTTGGACGGGGACGGAGCAATCAGCCCCAGCATTTT CASSLLLGRGRSNQPQHF
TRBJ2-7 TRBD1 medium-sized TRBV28 TGTGCCAGCAGTTGGGACAGAGCCTACGAGCAGTACTTC CASSWDRAYEQYF
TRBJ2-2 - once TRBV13 TGTGCCAGCAGCCTCGGGGCCGGGCCAATCACCGGGGAGCTGTTTTTT CASSLGAGPITGELFF
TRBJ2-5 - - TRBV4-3 TGCGCCAGCAGCCCAGGACTCGCCCCCACCCAGTACTTC CASSPGLAPTQYF
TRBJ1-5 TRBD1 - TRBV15 TGTGCCACCAGCAGAGACCGGTCGGGTCTGTTCTTATCGGGACAGTTAAACTTTCTGCATTTT CATSRDRSGLFLSGQLNFLHF
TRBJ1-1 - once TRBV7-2 TGTGCCAGCAGCTTAGTTATAAACACTGAAGCTTTCTTT CASSLVINTEAFF
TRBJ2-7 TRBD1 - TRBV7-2 TGTGCCAGCAGCTTAGCCTCCCGGGACAGGCAGTACTTC CASSLASRDRQYF
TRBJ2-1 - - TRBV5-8 TGTGCCAGCAGCTTGGTGGGGAGGTCGGGAAATGAGCAGTTCTTC CASSLVGRSGNEQFF
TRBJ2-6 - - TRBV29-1 TGCAGCGTATGGGAGAGGGGCTCTGGGGCCAACGTCCTGACTTTC CSVWERGSGANVLTF
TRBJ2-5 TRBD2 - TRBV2 TGTGCCAGCAGCAGGCGGCTAGCGGGGCAAGAGACCCAGTACTTC CASSRRLAGQETQYF
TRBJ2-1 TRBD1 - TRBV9 TGTGCCAGCAGCGTAGTCTGGACAGGGGATGAGCAGTTCTTC CASSVVWTGDEQFF
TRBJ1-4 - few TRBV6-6 TGTGCCAGCAGGCGAGGACAGTCGGAAGCGGAAAAACTGTTTTTT CASRRGQSEAEKLFF
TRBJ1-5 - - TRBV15 TGTGCCACCAGCAGAGATCGGGGAGAGAATCAGCCCCAGCATTTT CATSRDRGENQPQHF
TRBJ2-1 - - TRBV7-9 TGTGCCAGCAGCGCCACCCAGTTCTTC CASSATQFF
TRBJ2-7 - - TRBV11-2 TGTGCCAGCAGCTTATCCAGCGGGTCTTACCCCTACGAGCAGTACTTC CASSLSSGSYPYEQYF
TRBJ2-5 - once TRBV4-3 TGCGCCAGCAGCCAAGAAGTATCCCCCGGGACCCAGTACTTC CASSQEVSPGTQYF
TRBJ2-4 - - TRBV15 TGTGCCACCAGCAGAGATTCTGGGTTGGCCAAAAACATTCAGTACTTC CATSRDSGLAKNIQYF
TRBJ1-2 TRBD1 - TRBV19 TGTGCCAGTACCTCACCGGGACAGGGGGATGGCTACACCTTC CASTSPGQGDGYTF